The subject of this entry is one TCR beta chain. The data were produced by immunoSEQ multiplex PCR, yet TCRdb's version contains in-frame clones alone and is incomplete. The sample yields more than 50,000 clones, around 94% seen once. The sample originates from a study of preoperative IRX-2 immunotherapy in early breast cancer. The sample's treatment: preoperative locoregional IRX-2 cytokine immunotherapy. This phase Ib study tested locoregional IRX-2 cytokine immunotherapy given before surgery. Germline-derived CDR1 and CDR2 are SEHNR and FQNEAQ (reference sequence). The CDR3 totals 15 residues. The V end was cut by 4 bases, the J end by 2 bases, with 14 bases between.

The J gene is TRBJ2-5, the V gene TRBV7-9; D is perhaps TRBD1 (5 bases). The sequence derives from a human donor with breast cancer. The specimen was taken from a patient treated with IRX-2 immunotherapy. This chain's CDR3 is CASSSPSRVQETQYF. The CDR3, as DNA: TGTGCCAGCAGCTCTCCAAGCAGGGTACAAGAGACCCAGTACTTC.